Presented here are 19 T cell receptor beta chains from one specimen sequenced in a study of PD-1 blockade in classical Hodgkin lymphoma. TCRdb's table, derived via immunoSEQ multiplex PCR, lists solely in-frame clones and lacks some. The sample includes fewer than 45,000 clones, over 65% of them seen just once. Every patient had relapsed following autologous stem cell transplantation, and cohorts differed in brentuximab vedotin exposure. Sequencing was performed on peripheral blood mononuclear cells (PBMCs), taken at baseline. The source of these receptors is a human donor with classical Hodgkin lymphoma.

Concerning this clone: Additional DNA sequences in this sample encode the identical CDR3. The chain is built from TRBV5-1 and TRBJ2-5, with D possibly being TRBD1 (5 bases). This CDR3 contains 13 residues. CDR1 and CDR2 from the germline V gene are SGHRS and YFSETQ. Trimming pared 4 bases from V and 5 bases from J, leaving 12 bases between. Here the CDR3 DNA reads TGCGCCAGCAGCCTGGACCCAGGGGAGACCCAGTACTTC. Its translation: CASSLDPGETQYF.

This sequence joins TRBV5-6 and TRBJ2-4, with D possibly matching TRBD2 (6 bases). The germline V gene has CDR1 SGHDT and CDR2 YYEEEE. The CDR3 is 14 residues long. V was cut by 4 bases and J by 8 bases, with 16 bases left in between. For the CDR3, the DNA is TGTGCCAGCAGCGTAACCGGGACTCAGGACATTCAGTACTTC. Its protein is CASSVTGTQDIQYF.

The genes are TRBV18 and TRBJ2-5, with a weak D call TRBD2 (5 bases). Trimming took off 6 bases at V and 0 bases at J, with 8 bases between the two ends. The CDR3 runs to 13 residues. Per germline, CDR1 KGHSH and CDR2 LQKENI. Here the CDR3 DNA reads TGTGCCAGCTCGGGCGGGTACCAAGAGACCCAGTACTTC. It codes for CASSGGYQETQYF.

CDR3: CASSKHLGETQYF. For the CDR3, the DNA is TGTGCCAGCAGCAAGCACCTGGGCGAGACCCAGTACTTC. The V gene is TRBV21-1, the J gene TRBJ2-5; the table's TRBD1 call for D was not verified on the DNA. TRBV21-1 is marked as a pseudogene. This CDR3 comprises 13 residues.

The rearrangement joins TRBV9 to TRBJ1-1; 9 bases agree with TRBD1. The junction had 5 bases not matched to a gene; V was cut back by 4 bases and J by 1 base. This CDR3 has 15 amino acids. CDR1 is SGDLS, CDR2 YYNGEE, per germline. CDR3 residues: CASSTGQGRNTEAFF. Here the CDR3 DNA reads TGTGCCAGCAGCACGGGACAGGGACGGAACACTGAAGCTTTCTTT. The full variable domain, rest sourced from reference TRBV9 and TRBJ1-1, is DSGVTQTPKHLITATGQRVTLRCSPRSGDLSVYWYQQSLDQGLQFLIQYYNGEERAKGNILERFSAQQFPDLHSELNLSSLELGDSALYFCASSTGQGRNTEAFFGQGTRLTVV.

This chain uses TRBV6-6 with TRBJ2-7; 8 bases map to TRBD1. In germline, CDR1 is MNHNY, CDR2 SVGAGI (reference sequence). The CDR3 extends over 14 amino acids. Losses at the gene ends were 5 bases for V and 1 base for J; bases not matched to a gene: 4. In DNA, the CDR3 is TGTGCCAGCAGTATACGGGACAGGTCCTACGAGCAGTACTTC. Translation: CASSIRDRSYEQYF.

The chain has TRBV6-4 and TRBJ2-5, with TRBD1 as a possible D gene (6 bases). Germline assignment: CDR1 MRHNA and CDR2 SNTAGT. Deletions cut 2 bases from V and 4 bases from J, with 17 bases between. The CDR3 runs to 16 residues. The CDR3 here is CASSDRNRARRETQYF. Here the CDR3 DNA reads TGTGCCAGCAGTGACCGGAACAGGGCTCGAAGAGAGACCCAGTACTTC.

The V gene is TRBV2, the J gene TRBJ2-1; D remains ambiguous. Trimming left V 0 bases short and J 9 bases short, with 15 bases between. The CDR3 loop spans 15 amino acids. Per germline, CDR1 SNHLY and CDR2 FYNNEI. In nucleotides, the CDR3 is TGTGCCAGCAGTGAAGCGTACCTGGTAGGCGGTGAGCAGTTCTTC. The encoded protein is CASSEAYLVGGEQFF.

The rearrangement links TRBV5-1 to TRBJ2-5; D remains ambiguous. This CDR3 comprises 12 residues. V was clipped by 0 bases and J by 5 bases, with 5 bases between them. The germline gives CDR1 SGHRS, CDR2 YFSETQ. The CDR3 nucleotides are TGCGCCAGCAGCTTGGGGTGGGAGACCCAGTACTTC. This codes for CASSLGWETQYF.

The chain uses TRBV18 and TRBJ2-7; TRBD1 matches 10 bases. Germline-derived CDR1 and CDR2 are KGHSH and LQKENI. The CDR3 spans 14 residues. The V and J ends lost 3 bases and 6 bases, in that order; junction bases with no gene match: 5. CDR3 amino acids: CASSPGDRGGEQYF. CDR3 bases: TGTGCCAGCTCACCGGGGGACAGGGGAGGCGAGCAGTACTTC.

The chain links TRBV11-2 to TRBJ1-2; 8 nucleotides match TRBD1. V was clipped by 3 bases and J by 8 bases; unmatched bases: 5. From germline, CDR1 is SGHAT and CDR2 FQNNGV. CDR3 length: 13 residues. Here the CDR3 reads CASSLDRDNGYTF. CDR3 bases: TGTGCCAGCAGCTTGGACAGGGATAACGGCTACACCTTC.

The chain recombines TRBV19 with TRBJ2-7, with D perhaps TRBD2 (5 bases). V was shortened by 3 bases and J by 10 bases, with 16 bases between the two germline ends. The CDR3 extends over 13 amino acids. The V gene's germline CDR1 is LNHDA and CDR2 SQIVND (reference sequence). The CDR3, as DNA: TGTGCCAGTAGTATGGTCCCGGGCCGGGAACAGTACTTC. This encodes CASSMVPGREQYF.

The chain employs TRBV4-1 and TRBJ2-2, with 9 bases fitting TRBD2. Germline V gene data show CDR1 as MGHRA and CDR2 as YSYEKL. This CDR3 has 16 amino acids. V dropped 1 base and J dropped 3; count of bases not matched to a gene: 3. This CDR3 is CASSQGTSDDTGELFF. In DNA form, the CDR3 reads TGCGCCAGCAGCCAAGGGACTAGCGATGACACCGGGGAGCTGTTTTTT.

The chain is built from TRBV4-3 and TRBJ1-5, with no clear D. CDR3 length: 15 amino acids. Per germline, CDR1 LGHNA and CDR2 YSLEER. Between the trimmed V and J ends, which lost 0 bases and 6 bases, there was a span of 12 bases. The CDR3 coding sequence is TGCGCCAGCAGCCAAGATCTAATCGGAGGTCAGCCCCAGCATTTT. This codes for CASSQDLIGGQPQHF.

This chain uses TRBV21-1 with TRBJ2-7; the table's TRBD1 call for D was not verified on the DNA. TRBV21-1 is a recognized pseudogene. This CDR3 comprises 11 residues. The CDR3 sequence is CAGTLQYEQYF. The CDR3 nucleotides are TGTGCCGGCACCCTTCAGTACGAGCAGTACTTC.

This rearrangement joins TRBV4-1 to TRBJ2-5; D not resolved. The V end was cut by 0 bases, the J end by 5 bases, with 19 bases between. Germline assignment: CDR1 MGHRA and CDR2 YSYEKL. The CDR3 has 17 residues. The chain's CDR3 is CASSQDFSIRRSETQYF. DNA of the CDR3: TGCGCCAGCAGCCAAGATTTCTCTATCCGGAGATCGGAGACCCAGTACTTC.

This chain uses TRBV7-2 with TRBJ1-1; maybe TRBD1 (5 bases). This CDR3 has 14 amino acids. V gave up 0 bases and J gave up 5 bases, with 10 bases separating them. The germline V gene has CDR1 SGHTA and CDR2 FQGNSA. The DNA of the CDR3 is TGTGCCAGCAGCTTAGCGGGGCTTGGGACTGAAGCTTTCTTT. Encoded protein: CASSLAGLGTEAFF.

The chain is built from TRBV18 and TRBJ2-7; 10 bases map to TRBD1. Germline V gene lookup returns CDR1 KGHSH and CDR2 LQKENI. V was pared by 3 bases and J by 6 bases, with 8 bases of the junction left unmatched. This CDR3 comprises 15 residues. The CDR3 loop reads CASSPIPGTGVEQYF. The DNA of the CDR3 is TGTGCCAGCTCACCTATTCCCGGGACAGGGGTCGAGCAGTACTTC. Complete variable domain (other parts from reference TRBV18 and TRBJ2-7): NAGVMQNPRHLVRRRGQEARLRCSPMKGHSHVYWYRQLPEEGLKFMVYLQKENIIDESGMPKERFSAEFPKEGPSILRIQQVVRGDSAAYFCASSPIPGTGVEQYFGPGTRLTVT.

V usage is TRBV29-1 and J usage is TRBJ1-2, with 8 nucleotides matching TRBD1. The ends lost 3 bases at V and 8 bases at J; junction bases unmatched: 8. CDR3 length: 13 amino acids. The germline gives CDR1 SQVTM, CDR2 ANQGSEA. CDR3 in amino acids: CSVEWGQASGYTF. The CDR3 DNA follows: TGCAGCGTTGAGTGGGGACAGGCTTCCGGCTACACCTTC.